Below, 2 T cell receptor beta chains from the same sample are listed, as sequenced in a study of cytomegalovirus exposure and HLA in healthy donors. Primers for the PCR totalled 60 Vbeta and 13 Jbeta. Assay: immunoSEQ multiplex PCR; the TCRdb copy retains only in-frame clones and omits some. Of about 120,000 clones detected, over 80% appear once; the ten largest clones hold roughly 20%. Material for sequencing was PBMCs. Receptors were obtained from a man aged 18 to 29 in good health and CMV-seropositive.

The chain is built from TRBV6-6 and TRBJ2-7, with 9 bases aligning to TRBD1. CDR1 is MNHNY and CDR2 is SVGAGI in the germline V gene (reference sequence). J gave up 7 bases and V 0 bases, and 10 bases lay outside the gene matches. This CDR3 has 16 residues. The CDR3 DNA reads TGTGCCAGCAGTTACTCACCGGGACAGGGTCAAGGGGAGCAGTACTTC. The encoded protein is CASSYSPGQGQGEQYF.

This chain uses TRBV13 with TRBJ1-3; possible D gene TRBD1, 5 bases. The CDR3 contains 14 residues. Germline CDR1 and CDR2: PRHDT and FYEKMQ (reference sequence). Deletions cut 5 bases from V and 0 bases from J, with 8 bases between. The CDR3 DNA follows: TGTGCCAGCAGCCCAGGGAACTCTGGAAACACCATATATTTT. Translation gives CASSPGNSGNTIYF.